Below are 26 T cell receptor beta chains sequenced from a single sample in a study of blood T cell repertoires in COVID-19. The protocol was immunoSEQ multiplex PCR, while the TCRdb copy is restricted to in-frame clones and leaves out a portion. This sample has around 56,000 clones, with around four fifths found just once. Sequencing was carried out using peripheral blood. These TCRs come from a woman between 50 and 59 years old with active or convalescent COVID-19.

The gene calls are TRBV27 and TRBJ1-5, with D tentatively TRBD1 (5 bases). CDR1 is MNHEY, CDR2 SMNVEV, per germline (reference sequence). This CDR3 has 16 amino acids. V shed 0 bases and J shed 1 base, with 10 bases lying between them. CDR3 amino acids: CASSLSPGHSNQPQHF. CDR3 DNA: TGTGCCAGCAGTTTATCACCAGGGCACAGCAATCAGCCCCAGCATTTT.

The V call is TRBV5-6, the J call TRBJ2-2; perhaps TRBD1 as D (6 bases). This CDR3 is built from 16 residues. Germline CDR1 is SGHDT and CDR2 is YYEEEE. Trimming cost V 1 base and J 6 bases, with 16 bases left between them. In nucleotides, the CDR3 is TGTGCCAGCAGCTTGTCCACAGGGACCCCCGCCGGGGAGCTGTTTTTT. Translated: CASSLSTGTPAGELFF.

The CDR3 here is CASSQAGDRGHGYTF. CDR3 nucleotides: TGTGCCAGCAGCCAAGCCGGGGACAGGGGTCATGGCTACACCTTC. The J gene is TRBJ1-2, the V gene TRBV3-1 (or the pseudogene TRBV3-2), with 10 bases fitting TRBD1. The CDR3 covers 15 residues. Germline CDR1 and CDR2: LGHDT and YNNKEL (reference sequence). With 1 base clipped from V and 6 bases from J, the junction kept 5 bases outside the gene matches.

This clone was detected only once. The rearrangement joins TRBV3-1 (or the pseudogene TRBV3-2) to TRBJ2-7; D is unclear. The CDR3 is 14 amino acids. V gave up 0 bases and J gave up 4 bases, with 10 bases separating them. Germline CDR1 and CDR2: LGHDT and YNNKEL (reference sequence). The DNA for the CDR3 is TGTGCCAGCAGCCAAGATGGCAGCGCTTACGAGCAGTACTTC. Amino acid sequence: CASSQDGSAYEQYF.

The CDR3 DNA sequence: TGTGCCAGCAGTTTGGTGGGCGAGGAAAAACTGTTTTTT. This sequence encodes CASSLVGEEKLFF. The V and J genes are TRBV12-3 or TRBV12-4 and TRBJ1-4; D remains unclear. The CDR3 has 13 residues. Trimming left V 3 bases short and J 8 bases short, with 10 bases between.

The V and J genes are TRBV19 and TRBJ1-1, with TRBD1 matching 9 bases. The CDR3 runs 13 residues. The V and J ends lost 4 bases and 7 bases, in that order; junction bases with no gene match: 4. Looked up from germline, CDR1 is LNHDA and CDR2 is SQIVND (reference sequence). CDR3 protein: CASSRTGAGEAFF. The CDR3 nucleotides are TGTGCCAGTAGTAGGACAGGGGCCGGTGAAGCTTTCTTT.

CDR3 in DNA: TGTGCCAGCAGCCTAGGGGCGTTGACCCAGTACTTC. Amino acids: CASSLGALTQYF. V usage is TRBV7-9 and J usage is TRBJ2-5; perhaps TRBD1 as D (5 bases). This CDR3 comprises 12 residues. The ends were cut back, 5 bases at V and 7 bases at J, with 11 bases in the middle. Germline CDR1 is SEHNR and CDR2 is FQNEAQ (reference sequence).

J is TRBJ2-2 and V is TRBV10-3, with 7 nucleotides matching TRBD1. The CDR3 has 15 amino acids. Germline trimming cut 5 bases from V and 2 bases from J; bases unmatched to any gene: 5. The germline V gene has CDR1 ENHRY and CDR2 SYGVKD. CDR3 region: CAISPGTVNTGELFF. CDR3 DNA: TGTGCCATCAGTCCCGGGACAGTCAACACCGGGGAGCTGTTTTTT.

This clone was recorded once. The V gene is TRBV30, the J gene TRBJ2-7; TRBD1 agrees at 7 bases. V dropped 0 bases and J dropped 0; count of bases not matched to a gene: 5. CDR1 is GTSNPN, CDR2 SVGIG, per germline (reference sequence). CDR3 length: 15 amino acids. The CDR3 DNA follows: TGTGCCTGGAGTGTACGGGACAGCAACTCCTACGAGCAGTACTTC. Translation: CAWSVRDSNSYEQYF.

This CDR3 reads CASSLEPSSPLHF. The CDR3 DNA is TGTGCCAGCAGCTTGGAACCCAGTTCACCCCTCCACTTT. The rearrangement uses TRBV5-4 and TRBJ1-6; no definite D call. The CDR3 has 13 residues. V was pared by 0 bases and J by 9 bases, with 7 bases between. In germline, CDR1 is SGHNT, CDR2 YYREEE (reference sequence).

The CDR3 coding sequence is TGTGCCAGCAGCCCAGGACAGGGGATCTACTCTGGGGCCAACGTCCTGACTTTC. Encoded protein: CASSPGQGIYSGANVLTF. The genes are TRBV13 and TRBJ2-6; 9 positions match TRBD1. Germline values: CDR1 PRHDT, CDR2 FYEKMQ (reference sequence). The CDR3 contains 18 residues. V dropped 5 bases and J dropped 0; count of bases not matched to a gene: 8.

This rearrangement joins TRBV3-1 (or the pseudogene TRBV3-2) to TRBJ2-7; TRBD1 matches at 10 bases. This CDR3 contains 15 residues. Per germline, CDR1 LGHDT and CDR2 YNNKEL (reference sequence). Trimming took 4 bases from V and 6 from J; bases not matched to a gene: 9. The CDR3 here is CASSPLDRGRGEQYF. For the CDR3, the DNA is TGTGCCAGCAGCCCACTGGACAGGGGGAGAGGCGAGCAGTACTTC.

The chain employs TRBV5-1 and TRBJ1-1, with no clear D. The germline V gene encodes CDR1 SGHRS and CDR2 YFSETQ. The CDR3 contains 14 residues. The germline V and J ends were trimmed by 2 bases and 6 bases, with 14 bases remaining between them. The CDR3: CASSFGNEGAEAFF. The DNA of the CDR3 is TGCGCCAGCAGCTTCGGCAATGAGGGCGCTGAAGCTTTCTTT.

The rearrangement links TRBV2 to TRBJ1-6; TRBD1 matches 9 bases. Germline V CDR1 and CDR2: SNHLY, FYNNEI. The CDR3 consists of 14 residues. J was trimmed by 10 bases and V by 6 bases; bases with no gene match: 7. Here the CDR3 DNA reads TGTGCCAGCAGGGGACAGGGAAAGGGATCACCCCTCCACTTT. It codes for CASRGQGKGSPLHF.

Only a few counts were recorded for this clone. This rearrangement joins TRBV10-3 to TRBJ1-2; 9 nucleotides agree with TRBD1. In germline, CDR1 is ENHRY, CDR2 SYGVKD. V was pared by 3 bases and J by 3 bases, with 5 bases of the junction left unmatched. The length of the CDR3 is 15 residues. The CDR3 bases are TGTGCCATCAGTGATGGGACAGGGCATGACTATGGCTACACCTTC. Its protein is CAISDGTGHDYGYTF.

The gene calls are TRBV5-1 and TRBJ2-7; D is perhaps TRBD2 (6 bases). V was cut by 4 bases and J by 5 bases, with 13 bases left in between. The CDR3 spans 13 residues. From germline, CDR1 is SGHRS and CDR2 YFSETQ. This chain's CDR3 is CASSTGLGNEQYF. For the CDR3, the DNA is TGCGCCAGCAGCACGGGACTGGGGAACGAGCAGTACTTC.

The chain recombines TRBV5-1 with TRBJ2-1; 11 nucleotides line up with TRBD2. J was trimmed by 3 bases and V by 3 bases; bases with no gene match: 2. The CDR3 sequence is 15 residues long. Germline V gene data show CDR1 as SGHRS and CDR2 as YFSETQ. The CDR3 DNA follows: TGCGCCAGCAGCTCCGGGACTAGCGGCTACAATGAGCAGTTCTTC. Its translation: CASSSGTSGYNEQFF. Using reference TRBV5-1 and TRBJ2-1 for the parts outside the CDR3, the full variable domain is KAGVTQTPRYLIKTRGQQVTLSCSPISGHRSVSWYQQTPGQGLQFLFEYFSETQRNKGNFPGRFSGRQFSNSRSEMNVSTLELGDSALYLCASSSGTSGYNEQFFGPGTRLTVL.

The chain uses TRBV10-2 and TRBJ2-7; 8 positions match TRBD1. This CDR3 has 15 amino acids. Germline-derived CDR1 and CDR2 are WSHSY and SAAADI. The ends lost 4 bases at V and 1 base at J; junction bases unmatched: 6. CDR3 loop: CASSGVRTGSYEQYF. CDR3 bases: TGCGCCAGCAGTGGCGTTCGGACAGGGTCCTACGAGCAGTACTTC.

CDR3 DNA: TGCAGCGTTGTAACTAGCGGGAGAGATAATGAGCAGTTCTTC. As protein: CSVVTSGRDNEQFF. This chain joins TRBV29-1 and TRBJ2-1; 11 positions match TRBD2. The CDR3 runs 14 residues. Germline V gives CDR1 SQVTM, CDR2 ANQGSEA. The junction had 6 bases not matched to a gene; V was cut back by 4 bases and J by 7 bases.

The chain uses TRBV19 and TRBJ2-3; D is uncertain. Germline-derived CDR1 and CDR2 are LNHDA and SQIVND (reference sequence). CDR3 length equals 12 residues. With 6 bases removed from V and 6 bases from J, the gap between germline ends came to 10 bases. For the CDR3, the DNA is TGTGCCAGTAGCCCATCTAGTGATACGCAGTATTTT. It translates to CASSPSSDTQYF. The complete variable domain, with remaining parts taken from reference TRBV19 and TRBJ2-3, reads DGGITQSPKYLFRKEGQNVTLSCEQNLNHDAMYWYRQDPGQGLRLIYYSQIVNDFQKGDIAEGYSVSREKKESFPLTVTSAQKNPTAFYLCASSPSSDTQYFGPGTRLTVL.

V is TRBV5-6 and J is TRBJ2-2, with D perhaps matching TRBD2 (5 bases). Germline CDR1 is SGHDT and CDR2 is YYEEEE. V lost 0 bases and J lost 4, with 16 bases in between. CDR3 length equals 17 residues. Written as DNA, the CDR3 is TGTGCCAGCAGCTTGGCTAGCAGGAGGTGGGGCACCGGGGAGCTGTTTTTT. Its protein product is CASSLASRRWGTGELFF.

The chain employs TRBV7-2 and TRBJ2-3; no firm D call. Germline CDR1 SGHTA, CDR2 FQGNSA. V lost 1 base, J lost 0 bases, and 8 bases lay in between. The CDR3 is 15 residues long. The CDR3 bases are TGTGCCAGCAGCTTAGTAGTCGGGAGCACAGATACGCAGTATTTT. It is translated as CASSLVVGSTDTQYF.

V gene TRBV21-1 combines with J gene TRBJ2-7; the D call TRBD2 from the table was never checked on the DNA. TRBV21-1 is described as a pseudogene. This CDR3 contains 13 residues. The CDR3 sequence: CASSKASSYEQYF. The CDR3 region has the DNA TGTGCCAGCAGCAAAGCGAGCTCCTACGAGCAGTACTTC.

J is TRBJ2-3 and V is TRBV5-6; 12 positions agree with TRBD2. The V gene end was trimmed by 0 bases and the J gene end by 4 bases; junction bases not matched to a gene: 9. Germline V gene data show CDR1 as SGHDT and CDR2 as YYEEEE. The CDR3 length is 18 residues. CDR3 in DNA: TGTGCCAGCAGCTTGGTCCTAGCGGGAGGGCCAAGGTCAGATACGCAGTATTTT. Amino acid sequence: CASSLVLAGGPRSDTQYF.

This rearrangement joins TRBV27 to TRBJ2-3; D is unresolved. Germline V gene lookup returns CDR1 MNHEY and CDR2 SMNVEV (reference sequence). Trimming removed 6 bases at V and 4 bases at J, with 14 bases between. This CDR3 spans 14 amino acids. CDR3 sequence (DNA): TGTGCCAGCAGAATACCCTCACGGGCAGATACGCAGTATTTT. This translates into CASRIPSRADTQYF.

The chain joins TRBV3-1 (or the pseudogene TRBV3-2) to TRBJ2-7; 7 bases agree with TRBD2. The CDR3 sequence is 13 residues long. CDR1 LGHDT and CDR2 YNNKEL come from the germline V gene (reference sequence). V gave up 1 base and J gave up 11 bases; unmatched junction bases: 8. The CDR3 DNA follows: TGTGCCAGCAGCCAAGCTGTGGCGGGAGACAAGTACTTC. This encodes CASSQAVAGDKYF.